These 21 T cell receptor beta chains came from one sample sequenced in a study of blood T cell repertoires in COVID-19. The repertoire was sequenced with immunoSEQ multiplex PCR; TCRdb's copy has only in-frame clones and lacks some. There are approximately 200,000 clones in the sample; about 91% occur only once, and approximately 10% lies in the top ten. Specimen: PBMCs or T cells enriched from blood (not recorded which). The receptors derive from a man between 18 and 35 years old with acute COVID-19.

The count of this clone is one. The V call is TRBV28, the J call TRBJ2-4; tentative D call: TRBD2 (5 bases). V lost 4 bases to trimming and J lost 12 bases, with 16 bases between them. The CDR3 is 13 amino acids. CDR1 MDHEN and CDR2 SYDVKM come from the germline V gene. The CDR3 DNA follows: TGTGCCAGCAGTTACGTTGAAGGAGGAGGTCAGTACTTC. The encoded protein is CASSYVEGGGQYF.

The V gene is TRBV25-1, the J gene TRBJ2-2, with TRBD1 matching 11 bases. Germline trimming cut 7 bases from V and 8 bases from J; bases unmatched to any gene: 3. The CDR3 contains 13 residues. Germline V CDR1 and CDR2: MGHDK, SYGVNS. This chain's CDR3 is CASTDRGLGELFF. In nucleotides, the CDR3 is TGTGCCAGCACGGACAGGGGGCTGGGGGAGCTGTTTTTT.

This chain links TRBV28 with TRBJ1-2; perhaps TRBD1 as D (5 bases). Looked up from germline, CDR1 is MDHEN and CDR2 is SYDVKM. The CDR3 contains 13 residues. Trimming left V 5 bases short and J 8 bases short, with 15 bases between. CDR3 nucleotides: TGTGCCAGCAGTCCCCACCTGGGGGGAGGCTACACCTTC. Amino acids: CASSPHLGGGYTF.

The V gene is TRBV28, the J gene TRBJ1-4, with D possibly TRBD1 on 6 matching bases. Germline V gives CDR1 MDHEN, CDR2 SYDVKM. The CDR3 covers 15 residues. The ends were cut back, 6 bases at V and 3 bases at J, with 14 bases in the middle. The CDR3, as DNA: TGTGCCAGCAGCAACAGGGTTACGGCTAATGAAAAACTGTTTTTT. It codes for CASSNRVTANEKLFF.

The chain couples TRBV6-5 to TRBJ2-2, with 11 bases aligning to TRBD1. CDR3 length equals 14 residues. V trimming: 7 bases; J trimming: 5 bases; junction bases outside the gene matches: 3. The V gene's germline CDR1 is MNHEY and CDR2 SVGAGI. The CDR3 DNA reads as TGTGCCAGCATAGGGACAGGGGGGACCGGGGAGCTGTTTTTT. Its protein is CASIGTGGTGELFF.

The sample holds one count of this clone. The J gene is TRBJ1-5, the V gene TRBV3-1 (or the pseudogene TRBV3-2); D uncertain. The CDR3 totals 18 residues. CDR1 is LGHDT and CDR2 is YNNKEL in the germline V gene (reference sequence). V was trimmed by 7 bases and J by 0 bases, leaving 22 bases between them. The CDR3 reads CASTPRWVGDYSNQPQHF. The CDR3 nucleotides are TGTGCCAGCACCCCGAGATGGGTCGGGGATTATAGCAATCAGCCCCAGCATTTT.

The CDR3 sequence is CASSQVRGQSYEQYF. The CDR3 DNA sequence: TGCGCCAGCAGCCAAGTTAGGGGACAGAGCTACGAGCAGTACTTC. The genes are TRBV4-1 and TRBJ2-7, with TRBD1 matching 7 bases. Germline CDR1 is MGHRA and CDR2 is YSYEKL. V was clipped by 1 base and J by 3 bases; unmatched bases: 6. The CDR3 extends over 15 amino acids.

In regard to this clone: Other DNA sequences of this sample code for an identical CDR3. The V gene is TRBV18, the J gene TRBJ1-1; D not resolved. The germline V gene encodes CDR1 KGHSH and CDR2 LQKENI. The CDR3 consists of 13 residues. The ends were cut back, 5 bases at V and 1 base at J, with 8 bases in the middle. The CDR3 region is CASSGQENTEAFF. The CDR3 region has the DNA TGTGCCAGCTCAGGGCAGGAGAACACTGAAGCTTTCTTT.

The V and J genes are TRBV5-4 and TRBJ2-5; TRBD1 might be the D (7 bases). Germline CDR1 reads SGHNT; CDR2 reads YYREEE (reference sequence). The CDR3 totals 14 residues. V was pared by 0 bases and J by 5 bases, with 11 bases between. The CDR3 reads CASSLAGGPETQYF. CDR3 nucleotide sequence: TGTGCCAGCAGCTTGGCAGGGGGGCCGGAGACCCAGTACTTC.

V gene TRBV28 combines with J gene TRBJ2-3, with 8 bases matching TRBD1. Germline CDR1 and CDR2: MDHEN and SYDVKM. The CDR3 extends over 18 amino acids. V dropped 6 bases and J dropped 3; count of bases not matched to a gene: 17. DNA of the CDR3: TGTGCCAGCAGCCTGGACAGGGTTTCGGCTTTGGTGACAGATACGCAGTATTTT. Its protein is CASSLDRVSALVTDTQYF.

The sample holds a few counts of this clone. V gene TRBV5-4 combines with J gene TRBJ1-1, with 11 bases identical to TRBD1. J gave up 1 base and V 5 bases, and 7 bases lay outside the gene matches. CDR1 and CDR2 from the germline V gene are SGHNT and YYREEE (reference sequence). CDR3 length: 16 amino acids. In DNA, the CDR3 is TGTGCCAGCAGAGCAGGACAGGGGGCCACGAACACTGAAGCTTTCTTT. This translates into CASRAGQGATNTEAFF.

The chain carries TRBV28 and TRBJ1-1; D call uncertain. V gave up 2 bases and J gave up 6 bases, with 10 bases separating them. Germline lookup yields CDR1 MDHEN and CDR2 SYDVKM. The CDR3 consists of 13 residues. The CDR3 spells CASSLSEVPEAFF. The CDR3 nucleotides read TGTGCCAGCAGTTTAAGTGAGGTCCCTGAAGCTTTCTTT.

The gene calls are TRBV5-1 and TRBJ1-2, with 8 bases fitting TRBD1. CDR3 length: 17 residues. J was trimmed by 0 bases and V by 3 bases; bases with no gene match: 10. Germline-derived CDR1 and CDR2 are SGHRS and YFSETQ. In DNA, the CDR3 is TGCGCCAGCAGCTACCAGACCGGGACAGGCGCTAACTATGGCTACACCTTC. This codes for CASSYQTGTGANYGYTF.

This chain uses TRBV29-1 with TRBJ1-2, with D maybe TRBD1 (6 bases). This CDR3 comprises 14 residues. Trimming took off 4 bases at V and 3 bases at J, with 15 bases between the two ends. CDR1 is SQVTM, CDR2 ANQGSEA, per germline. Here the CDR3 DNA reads TGCAGCGTTGGAAATAGGGGGTGGTACTATGGCTACACCTTC. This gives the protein CSVGNRGWYYGYTF.

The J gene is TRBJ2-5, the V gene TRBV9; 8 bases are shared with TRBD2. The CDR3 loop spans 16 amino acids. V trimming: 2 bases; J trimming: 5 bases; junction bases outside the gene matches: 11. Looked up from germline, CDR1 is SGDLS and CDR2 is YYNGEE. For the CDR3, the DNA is TGTGCCAGCAGCGTGGGGGCGGGAGGCCTGGGGGAGACCCAGTACTTC. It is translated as CASSVGAGGLGETQYF.

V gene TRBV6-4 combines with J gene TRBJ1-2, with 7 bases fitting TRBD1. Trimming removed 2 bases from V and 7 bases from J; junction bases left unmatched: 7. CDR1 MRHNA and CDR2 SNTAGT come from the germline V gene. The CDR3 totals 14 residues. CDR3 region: CASSDTSTGFGYTF. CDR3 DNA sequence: TGTGCCAGCAGTGACACCTCGACAGGGTTTGGCTACACCTTC.

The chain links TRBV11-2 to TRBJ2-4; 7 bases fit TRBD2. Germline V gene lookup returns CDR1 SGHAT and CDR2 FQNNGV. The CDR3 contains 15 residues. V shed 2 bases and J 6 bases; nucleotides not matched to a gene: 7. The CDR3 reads CASSLLTSVGNIQYF. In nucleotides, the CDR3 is TGTGCCAGCAGCTTATTAACTAGCGTAGGAAACATTCAGTACTTC.

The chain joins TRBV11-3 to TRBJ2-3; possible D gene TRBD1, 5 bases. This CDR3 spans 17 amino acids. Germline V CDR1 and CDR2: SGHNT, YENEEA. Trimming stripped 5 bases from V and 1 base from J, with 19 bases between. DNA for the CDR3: TGTGCCAGCAGCCCCCTGCCCTTGCGGACACGCACAGATACGCAGTATTTT. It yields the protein CASSPLPLRTRTDTQYF.

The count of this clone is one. In nucleotides, the CDR3 is TGTGCCAGCAGCTTAGAGACAGGGAGAAAGTTCTTC. Protein sequence: CASSLETGRKFF. This sequence joins TRBV7-9 and TRBJ2-1; 7 bases are shared with TRBD1. Germline assignment: CDR1 SEHNR and CDR2 FQNEAQ (reference sequence). The CDR3 runs 12 residues. The trim removed 1 base at V and 14 bases at J, leaving 5 bases unmatched. The variable domain in full, with the rest retrieved from reference TRBV7-9 and TRBJ2-1, is DTGVSQNPRHKITKRGQNVTFRCDPISEHNRLYWYRQTLGQGPEFLTYFQNEAQLEKSRLLSDRFSAERPKGSFSTLEIQRTEQGDSAMYLCASSLETGRKFFGPGTRLTVL.

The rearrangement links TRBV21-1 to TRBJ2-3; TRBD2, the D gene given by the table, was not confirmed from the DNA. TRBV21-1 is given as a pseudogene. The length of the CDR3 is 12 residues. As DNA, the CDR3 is TGTGCCAGCAGCAAAGGGCTAGGTACGCAGTATTTT. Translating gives CASSKGLGTQYF.

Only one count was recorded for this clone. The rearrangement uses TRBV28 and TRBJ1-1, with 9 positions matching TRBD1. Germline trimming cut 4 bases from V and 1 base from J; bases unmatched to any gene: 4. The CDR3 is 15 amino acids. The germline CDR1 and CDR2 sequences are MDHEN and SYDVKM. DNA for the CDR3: TGTGCCAGCAGTTATAGGACAGGGGAGAACACTGAAGCTTTCTTT. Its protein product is CASSYRTGENTEAFF. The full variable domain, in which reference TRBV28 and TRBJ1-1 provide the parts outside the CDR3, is DVKVTQSSRYLVKRTGEKVFLECVQDMDHENMFWYRQDPGLGLRLIYFSYDVKMKEKGDIPEGYSVSREKKERFSLILESASTNQTSMYLCASSYRTGENTEAFFGQGTRLTVV.